Reported below is one T cell receptor (beta chain). This clonotype was seen at least ten times. Its antigen is still unknown. No per-base quality is available; no much larger clone lies one base away. The data derive from a study of T cell repertoires in cytomegalovirus infection (dated by TCRdb to about 2019). At the level of the whole study: Donor HLA type was relevant to the analysis, because carriage of CMV infection together with the matching HLA type was indicated by public TCR beta signatures.

Data came from an Illumina HiSeq 1500. The public reads were run again by TCRdb, first through fastp at Q25 and then through MiXCR, and only productive beta chains were kept. Records with the same CDR3 protein are collapsed into one entry carrying the most frequent genes and DNA. The sample yields 630,000 or so distinct CDR3 sequences; 24% were counted once. The top ten hold 8% of the sample. Looking up the germline V gene yields CDR1 SGHNT and CDR2 YENEEA. The CDR3 spans 14 residues, from the cysteine through the phenylalanine. Of the read, only the CDR3 DNA is kept; its 42 bases are in frame from base 1. Germline trimming: 5 bases from V, 5 bases from J; junction bases outside gene matches: 6. What the study reported, not specific to this receptor: The ex vivo response was dominated by HLA-C-restricted CMV-specific TCR beta clonotypes, which also provided the single most frequent clonotype in two of eight donors. Carriers of CMV infection plus the relevant HLA type were discriminated by the cumulative frequency of public TCR beta family members in the study cohort and in an independent roughly 370-donor cohort.

Material: CD8+ T cells from PBMCs. This receptor was obtained from a human donor in good health (CMV status not recorded). Some clones in this sample may be carry-over from other donors' samples. The rearranged segments are TRBV11-3 and TRBJ2-5, and 9 junction bases match TRBD1. The DNA reads as follows: TGTGCCAGCAGCCTAACTGGGACAGGGGAGACCCAGTACTTC. Translated, this is CASSLTGTGETQYF.